What follows are 32 T cell receptor beta chains derived from one specimen sequenced in a study of radiotherapy plus CTLA-4 blockade in lung cancer. Here immunoSEQ multiplex PCR was the method, and the copy in TCRdb shows in-frame clones only, minus some. The sample records approximately 52,000 clones, 70% to 80% being singletons. The starting material was peripheral blood, obtained from a patient treated with radiotherapy plus ipilimumab. The source of these receptors is a human donor with non-small cell lung cancer who had a complete response to radiotherapy plus ipilimumab.

This clone was observed a handful of times. The chain recombines TRBV10-3 with TRBJ2-7, with a possible D match to TRBD2 (6 bases). V lost 11 bases and J 0 bases, leaving 17 bases between the germline ends. Germline V CDR1 and CDR2: ENHRY, SYGVKD. CDR3 length: 14 amino acids. The CDR3 here is CASLEGRFSYEQYF. DNA for the CDR3: TGTGCCTCTTTGGAGGGCAGGTTCTCCTACGAGCAGTACTTC.

V gene TRBV28 combines with J gene TRBJ2-7, with 7 bases lining up with TRBD1. The CDR3 is 14 amino acids. Germline assignment: CDR1 MDHEN and CDR2 SYDVKM. V was pared by 5 bases and J by 6 bases, with 10 bases of the junction left unmatched. The CDR3 DNA reads as TGTGCCAGCAGTACCCCCGGGACAGAGCTCGAGCAGTACGTC. Protein sequence: CASSTPGTELEQYV.

This chain links TRBV19 with TRBJ1-1, with a weak D call TRBD1 (6 bases). Deletions cut 3 bases from V and 0 bases from J, with 17 bases between. This CDR3 region has 17 residues. Germline loops: CDR1 LNHDA, CDR2 SQIVND (reference sequence). The CDR3 sequence: CASSMVTGQLMNTEAFF. The CDR3, as DNA: TGTGCCAGTAGTATGGTGACAGGACAATTAATGAACACTGAAGCTTTCTTT.

This clone turned up a few times. The chain is built from TRBV11-2 and TRBJ1-3; D uncertain. The germline CDR1 and CDR2 sequences are SGHAT and FQNNGV. Trimming cost V 1 base and J 4 bases, with 8 bases left between them. The CDR3 is 14 residues long. The CDR3 sequence: CASSLGTFGNTIYF. The CDR3 nucleotides are TGTGCCAGCAGCTTAGGGACTTTCGGAAACACCATATATTTT.

About this clone: The sample holds other DNA sequences that translate to the same CDR3. The chain couples TRBV5-6 to TRBJ1-5, with D maybe TRBD1 (5 bases). From germline, CDR1 is SGHDT and CDR2 YYEEEE. The V end lost 3 bases, the J end lost 2 bases, and 6 bases lay between the germline ends. The length of the CDR3 is 13 residues. The CDR3 loop reads CASSSQGNQPQHF. CDR3 in DNA: TGTGCCAGCAGCTCACAGGGCAATCAGCCCCAGCATTTT.

V and J are TRBV5-1 and TRBJ2-1; 9 bases agree with TRBD2. CDR1 is SGHRS, CDR2 YFSETQ, per germline. This CDR3 is 18 amino acids long. With V trimmed by 1 base and J by 0 bases, 8 bases remained unmatched. The CDR3 DNA sequence: TGCGCCAGCAGCTTGTCTAGCGGGACTCCGAGCTCCTACAATGAGCAGTTCTTC. It codes for CASSLSSGTPSSYNEQFF.

This chain connects TRBV11-2 to TRBJ2-6; D remains unclear. Germline values: CDR1 SGHAT, CDR2 FQNNGV. V was clipped by 4 bases and J by 4 bases, with 14 bases between them. CDR3 length equals 16 residues. The CDR3 loop reads CASSSLKRRGANVLTF. For the CDR3, the DNA is TGTGCCAGCAGCTCTTTAAAAAGGAGAGGGGCCAACGTCCTGACTTTC.

This chain joins TRBV5-1 and TRBJ2-1, with a possible D match to TRBD2 (5 bases). Trimming took 4 bases from V and 7 from J, leaving 15 bases between them. Germline V gene sequence: CDR1 SGHRS, CDR2 YFSETQ. The CDR3 loop spans 14 amino acids. The DNA for the CDR3 is TGCGCCAGCAGCCCTCCGGGATCCGGAAATGAGCAGTTCTTC. Translating gives CASSPPGSGNEQFF.

The V call is TRBV6-5, the J call TRBJ1-1; 7 bases agree with TRBD1. The junction had 2 bases not matched to a gene; V was cut back by 2 bases and J by 5 bases. Germline V gene lookup returns CDR1 MNHEY and CDR2 SVGAGI. This CDR3 region has 13 residues. CDR3 residues: CASSYDRATEAFF. CDR3 DNA sequence: TGTGCCAGCAGTTACGACAGGGCGACTGAAGCTTTCTTT.

In its sample, this clone was seen once. The V and J genes are TRBV27 and TRBJ2-7, with 9 positions matching TRBD1. Germline assignment: CDR1 MNHEY and CDR2 SMNVEV (reference sequence). The CDR3 totals 13 residues. The V and J ends lost 6 bases and 3 bases, in that order; junction bases with no gene match: 3. CDR3 in DNA: TGTGCCAGCAGAGGGACAGGGAACTACGAGCAGTACTTC. It specifies CASRGTGNYEQYF.

This clone was found a few times. The CDR3 DNA sequence: TGTGCCAGCAGCTCGAGACAGGGGGCGGTCGCTTTCTTT. Its protein is CASSSRQGAVAFF. The chain uses TRBV7-2 and TRBJ1-1; TRBD1 aligns across 10 bases. The CDR3 extends over 13 amino acids. The V and J ends lost 4 bases and 11 bases, in that order; junction bases with no gene match: 7. CDR1 is SGHTA, CDR2 FQGNSA, per germline.

The chain links TRBV7-9 to TRBJ1-1; possibly TRBD1 for D (6 bases). The CDR3 covers 15 residues. V was shortened by 3 bases and J by 6 bases, with 17 bases between the two germline ends. The germline CDR1 and CDR2 sequences are SEHNR and FQNEAQ (reference sequence). For the CDR3, the DNA is TGTGCCAGCAGCTTTCGGCCAGGGGAATGGGCTGAAGCTTTCTTT. As protein: CASSFRPGEWAEAFF.

The rearrangement links TRBV5-4 to TRBJ2-1, with 9 bases that match TRBD2. Germline V CDR1 and CDR2: SGHNT, YYREEE (reference sequence). Trimming cost V 2 bases and J 7 bases; bases outside gene matches: 10. The CDR3 runs to 16 residues. The CDR3 spells CASSLSGRFIVNEQFF. DNA of the CDR3: TGTGCCAGCAGCTTAAGCGGGAGGTTCATTGTGAATGAGCAGTTCTTC. Full variable domain (rest looked up from reference TRBV5-4 and TRBJ2-1): ETGVTQSPTHLIKTRGQQVTLRCSSQSGHNTVSWYQQALGQGPQFIFQYYREEENGRGNFPPRFSGLQFPNYSSELNVNALELDDSALYLCASSLSGRFIVNEQFFGPGTRLTVL.

This clone appeared a single time. The chain is built from TRBV18 and TRBJ1-5, with D perhaps TRBD1 (6 bases). V lost 3 bases to trimming and J lost 10 bases, with 16 bases between them. The CDR3 totals 14 residues. The germline V gene has CDR1 KGHSH and CDR2 LQKENI. The CDR3 DNA reads TGTGCCAGCTCACCGGACAGACCAGGTTATCCCCAGCATTTT. This sequence encodes CASSPDRPGYPQHF. The full variable domain, in which reference TRBV18 and TRBJ1-5 provide the parts outside the CDR3, is NAGVMQNPRHLVRRRGQEARLRCSPMKGHSHVYWYRQLPEEGLKFMVYLQKENIIDESGMPKERFSAEFPKEGPSILRIQQVVRGDSAAYFCASSPDRPGYPQHFGDGTRLSIL.

This clone was counted only a few times. The J gene is TRBJ1-4, the V gene TRBV27; 11 bases align to TRBD1. CDR3 length equals 16 residues. Germline V gives CDR1 MNHEY, CDR2 SMNVEV (reference sequence). Trimming at V came to 3 bases and at J to 7 bases, leaving 7 bases not matched to a gene. The CDR3 is CASSLLGQGVSEKLFF. In DNA form, the CDR3 reads TGTGCCAGCAGTTTGTTGGGACAGGGGGTCAGTGAAAAACTGTTTTTT. The whole variable domain, filled in from reference TRBV27 and TRBJ1-4, reads EAQVTQNPRYLITVTGKKLTVTCSQNMNHEYMSWYRQDPGLGLRQIYYSMNVEVTDKGDVPEGYKVSRKEKRNFPLILESPSPNQTSLYFCASSLLGQGVSEKLFFGSGTQLSVL.

This chain connects TRBV6-5 to TRBJ2-3, with 8 bases identical to TRBD2. CDR1 MNHEY and CDR2 SVGAGI come from the germline V gene. Trimming removed 3 bases from V and 5 bases from J; junction bases left unmatched: 4. The CDR3 covers 14 residues. The CDR3: CASSYALAGDTQYF. CDR3 nucleotide sequence: TGTGCCAGCAGTTATGCCCTAGCGGGAGATACGCAGTATTTT.

This clone was observed a handful of times. V usage is TRBV19 and J usage is TRBJ1-5; possibly TRBD1 for D (5 bases). CDR1 LNHDA and CDR2 SQIVND come from the germline V gene (reference sequence). The CDR3 totals 14 residues. Deletions cut 5 bases from V and 2 bases from J, with 10 bases between. The CDR3 is CASSQGLGNQPQHF. CDR3 DNA sequence: TGTGCCAGTAGTCAGGGCTTGGGCAATCAGCCCCAGCATTTT.

The chain carries TRBV18 and TRBJ1-3, with D tentatively TRBD1 (6 bases). Germline V gene lookup returns CDR1 KGHSH and CDR2 LQKENI. CDR3 size: 19 residues. V shed 5 bases and J shed 1 base, with 24 bases lying between them. DNA for the CDR3: TGTGCCAGCTCATCTACCACTGGGCGACAGGTTCCTTCTGGAAACACCATATATTTT. It encodes CASSSTTGRQVPSGNTIYF.

The rearrangement joins TRBV29-1 to TRBJ2-3, with 8 bases that match TRBD1. J gave up 2 bases and V 1 base, and 5 bases lay outside the gene matches. Germline lookup yields CDR1 SQVTM and CDR2 ANQGSEA. There are 15 residues in the CDR3. The CDR3 DNA reads TGCAGCGTTGAAGGGGCAGGGGGCGTCACAGATACGCAGTATTTT. Translating gives CSVEGAGGVTDTQYF.

The V gene is TRBV19, the J gene TRBJ2-3, with D unclear. Germline V gene data show CDR1 as LNHDA and CDR2 as SQIVND (reference sequence). The V end was cut by 5 bases, the J end by 2 bases, with 11 bases between. CDR3 length equals 14 residues. The DNA for the CDR3 is TGTGCCAGTAGTCCCACATTTCTCACAGATACGCAGTATTTT. Its translation is CASSPTFLTDTQYF.

This chain links TRBV7-6 with TRBJ2-1, with D possibly matching TRBD2 (6 bases). V lost 4 bases and J lost 10, with 14 bases in between. CDR1 and CDR2 (germline): SGHVS, FNYEAQ. The CDR3 has 13 amino acids. CDR3 residues: CASSSFGGGEQFF. In DNA, the CDR3 is TGTGCCAGCAGCTCCTTCGGGGGAGGCGAGCAGTTCTTC.

The genes are TRBV7-9 and TRBJ2-1; 16 bases align to TRBD2. The CDR3 extends over 16 amino acids. J gave up 7 bases and V 3 bases, and 3 bases lay outside the gene matches. The germline gives CDR1 SEHNR, CDR2 FQNEAQ (reference sequence). CDR3 nucleotides: TGTGCCAGCAGCTTCCTGGGACTAGCGGGAGGGAATGAGCAGTTCTTC. Encoded protein: CASSFLGLAGGNEQFF. The variable domain in full, with the rest retrieved from reference TRBV7-9 and TRBJ2-1, is DTGVSQNPRHKITKRGQNVTFRCDPISEHNRLYWYRQTLGQGPEFLTYFQNEAQLEKSRLLSDRFSAERPKGSFSTLEIQRTEQGDSAMYLCASSFLGLAGGNEQFFGPGTRLTVL.

V is TRBV6-1 and J is TRBJ2-5, with D possibly matching TRBD2 (6 bases). Trimming pared 1 base from V and 2 bases from J, leaving 8 bases between. The CDR3 sequence is 14 residues long. Germline V gene data show CDR1 as MNHNS and CDR2 as SASEGT. The CDR3 DNA follows: TGTGCCAGCAGTGAAGGAGGACTACAAGAGACCCAGTACTTC. This sequence encodes CASSEGGLQETQYF.

The CDR3 spells CASRQGQETQYF. The CDR3 region has the DNA TGTGCCAGTCGTCAGGGGCAAGAGACCCAGTACTTC. This chain connects TRBV6-5 to TRBJ2-5, with D possibly being TRBD1 (6 bases). The CDR3 is 12 residues long. Per germline, CDR1 MNHEY and CDR2 SVGAGI. The germline V and J ends were trimmed by 9 bases and 2 bases, with 10 bases remaining between them.

The chain uses TRBV9 and TRBJ2-5; the D is unclear. The germline gives CDR1 SGDLS, CDR2 YYNGEE. V lost 4 bases to trimming and J lost 2 bases, with 9 bases between them. The CDR3 runs 13 residues. The CDR3 sequence: CASSPRYQETQYF. DNA of the CDR3: TGTGCCAGCAGCCCCCGCTATCAAGAGACCCAGTACTTC.

V gene TRBV2 combines with J gene TRBJ2-2; 8 positions agree with TRBD1. V was pared by 6 bases and J by 6 bases, with 0 bases of the junction left unmatched. The V gene's germline CDR1 is SNHLY and CDR2 FYNNEI. The CDR3 runs to 12 residues. This CDR3 is CASRQGAGELFF. The DNA of the CDR3 is TGTGCCAGCAGACAGGGGGCCGGGGAGCTGTTTTTT.

The chain combines TRBV6-1 with TRBJ2-7, with 7 bases fitting TRBD2. The CDR3 is made up of 12 amino acids. Germline values: CDR1 MNHNS, CDR2 SASEGT. The V and J ends lost 5 bases and 3 bases, in that order; junction bases with no gene match: 1. In DNA, the CDR3 is TGTGCCAGCAGTCGGACTAGCTACGAGCAGTACTTC. Residues: CASSRTSYEQYF.

CDR3 region: CASSGTSRYEQYF. The CDR3 bases are TGCGCCAGCTCCGGGACTAGTAGATACGAGCAGTACTTC. This chain links TRBV10-1 with TRBJ2-7, with 8 bases matching TRBD2. Trimming cost V 8 bases and J 4 bases; bases outside gene matches: 7. This CDR3 region has 13 residues. The germline V gene has CDR1 WNHNN and CDR2 SYGVQD (reference sequence).

The CDR3 nucleotides are TGTGCCAGCAGCTTAGCACAGGGTAAGGGAACTGAAGCTTTCTTT. This encodes CASSLAQGKGTEAFF. The V call is TRBV7-2, the J call TRBJ1-1; a weak D match, TRBD1 (6 bases). There are 15 residues in the CDR3. Germline-derived CDR1 and CDR2 are SGHTA and FQGNSA. V lost 0 bases and J 5 bases, leaving 13 bases between the germline ends.

This clone was detected only a few times. This chain joins TRBV10-3 and TRBJ1-2, with 9 bases that match TRBD1. The V gene end was trimmed by 7 bases and the J gene end by 3 bases; junction bases not matched to a gene: 12. The CDR3 is 16 amino acids. The germline V gene has CDR1 ENHRY and CDR2 SYGVKD. CDR3 bases: TGTGCCATCACCGAATCGGACAGGGGCGTTGACTATGGCTACACCTTC. It yields the protein CAITESDRGVDYGYTF.

The chain combines TRBV11-2 with TRBJ2-7; 7 bases align to TRBD1. The CDR3 contains 14 residues. J lost 4 bases, V lost 1 base, and 4 bases had no gene match. Per the germline V gene, CDR1 is SGHAT and CDR2 is FQNNGV. Written as DNA, the CDR3 is TGTGCCAGCAGCTTAGGGACAGGCTATTACGAGCAGTACGTC. It yields the protein CASSLGTGYYEQYV.

This chain uses TRBV30 with TRBJ1-1; perhaps TRBD1 as D (5 bases). CDR1 and CDR2 from the germline V gene are GTSNPN and SVGIG (reference sequence). Trimming removed 8 bases from V and 4 bases from J, with 20 bases in between. The CDR3 consists of 14 residues. This chain's CDR3 is CAGTKRGFGTEAFF. Written as DNA, the CDR3 is TGTGCCGGGACTAAGCGGGGGTTCGGCACTGAAGCTTTCTTT.